These T cell receptor beta chains were read from a single sample in a study of cytomegalovirus exposure and HLA in healthy donors. Sequenced by immunoSEQ multiplex PCR; TCRdb stores in-frame clones only, minus some. The sample's table shows fewer than 200,000 clones. The sample consisted of PBMCs. All receptors come from a woman aged 55-75 years in good health and CMV-seronegative. Both conserved end residues are part of each CDR3.

j_call,v_call,cdr3_aa
TRBJ2-3,TRBV5-6,CASSERRGGRTDTQYF
TRBJ2-5,TRBV15,CATSRETLGGETQYF
TRBJ2-3,TRBV5-4,CASSPGADTQYF
TRBJ1-3,TRBV4-3,CASSRYYGVDDSGNTIYF
TRBJ1-2,TRBV2,CASKWTSNYGYTF
TRBJ2-6,TRBV5-1,CASSSQDRVNSGANVLTF
TRBJ1-1,TRBV27,CASSLSKGITEAFF
TRBJ1-2,TRBV29-1,CSVELWTGKNYGYTF
TRBJ1-1,TRBV10-1,CASSEEGRGRTEAFF
TRBJ2-1,TRBV4-2,CASRFLAGGPGEQFF
TRBJ2-7,TRBV7-2,CASSPDRGRLYEQYF
TRBJ2-1,TRBV7-8,CASSWTSGRDEQFF
TRBJ2-5,TRBV6-5,CASSPLGGQETQYF
TRBJ1-1,TRBV10-3,CAISPGQGANTEAFF
TRBJ1-2,TRBV7-9,CASSLDNSTF
TRBJ2-7,TRBV9,CASSVDPRGADEQYF
TRBJ1-1,TRBV5-4,CASSLDRTNTEAFF
TRBJ1-1,TRBV2,CASSGQLAMNTEAFF
TRBJ2-2,TRBV27,CASRPGGTGNTGELFF
TRBJ1-1,TRBV5-1,CASSSGGTQGSTEAFF
TRBJ2-2,TRBV5-5,CASSLIRVRSTGELFF
TRBJ1-4,TRBV6-1,CASSDWDRVTATNEKLFF
TRBJ2-3,TRBV10-1,CASGQGGTDTQYF
TRBJ1-3,TRBV6-5,CASSRQGRSGNTIYF
TRBJ1-1,TRBV30,CACGQGLRDTEAFF
TRBJ1-2,TRBV5-1,CASSVQGALGGYTF
TRBJ2-5,TRBV7-9,CASSPGTGGETQYF
TRBJ2-5,TRBV2,CASSKETQYF
TRBJ2-1,TRBV11-2,CASSLTGYNEQFF
TRBJ2-3,TRBV6-4,CASSRLAGTADTQYF
TRBJ1-1,TRBV7-3,CASSLTGSTEAFF
TRBJ2-2,TRBV7-6,CASSPAVHLNTGELFF
TRBJ1-5,TRBV25-1,CASSETGLGAQHF
TRBJ2-5,TRBV6-5,CASRIRTGPGGTQYF
TRBJ1-2,TRBV7-9,CASSSQANYGYTF
TRBJ2-1,TRBV9,CASRGGGRNEQFF
TRBJ2-2,TRBV4-2,CASSQGGQGRTGELFF
TRBJ2-7,TRBV19,CASSQDMFSYEQYF
TRBJ2-6,TRBV10-1,CASSDGSGGLSGANVLTF
TRBJ1-2,TRBV19,CASSIDPAGPYGYTF
TRBJ1-5,TRBV2,CASTRGQGDNSNQPQHF
TRBJ2-1,TRBV6-1,CASSGQSQGEQFF
TRBJ2-1,TRBV29-1,CSVEDLAGVYNEQFF
TRBJ2-7,TRBV7-9,CASSLSGNREIYEQYF
TRBJ1-1,TRBV13,CASSPDTEAFF
TRBJ1-6,TRBV19,CASSTTGTGDSPLHF
TRBJ1-1,TRBV12-5,CASGTGTEAFF
TRBJ1-1,TRBV11-1,CASSFSPGQTMNTEAFF
TRBJ2-7,TRBV5-1,CASSLDPGTHSYEQYF